The following is a T cell receptor (beta chain) sequence with its context. The sample belongs to a study of control samples from healthy donors and cancer patients. The V and J ends lost 2 bases and 3 bases, in that order; junction bases with no gene match: 13. The length of the CDR3 is 17 residues. Looked up from germline, CDR1 is MNHEY and CDR2 is SVGEGT. Repertoires were generated with immunoSEQ multiplex PCR, while TCRdb's copy carries only in-frame clones and drops some. The data contain some 150,000 clones, 85% to 95% of them singletons. The sequencing input was blood. The sequence derives from a woman aged 55-69 years in good health. The chain recombines TRBV6-2 or TRBV6-3 with TRBJ2-7; 7 nucleotides align to TRBD1. CDR3 in amino acids: CASSYATPGDSFYEQYF. CDR3 bases: TGTGCCAGCAGTTACGCGACACCCGGGGACAGTTTCTACGAGCAGTACTTC.